This TCR beta chain came from a study of cytomegalovirus exposure and HLA in healthy donors. Study-level findings and limits: The authors later linked a missense DCLRE1C variant to TCR beta V- and J-gene trimming.

After removal of 6 bases from V and 0 bases from J, the junction contained 15 bases not matched to a gene. Germline assignment: CDR1 SQVTM and CDR2 ANQGSEA. This CDR3 contains 17 residues. Note on this clone: The antigen is not known.

Vbeta (60) and Jbeta (13) primers were used in the PCR. Some clones are missing from TCRdb's copy, which holds only in-frame ones; the method was immunoSEQ multiplex PCR. The data contain more than 70,000 clones, around 74% of them singletons. Specimen: PBMCs. The chain carries TRBV29-1 and TRBJ2-7, with 9 bases identical to TRBD2. The source of this sequence is a boy younger than 18 in good health and CMV-seronegative. In DNA form, the CDR3 reads TGCAGCGTGCTGTCCTCGCGGGAGGGCACATCCTCCTACGAGCAGTACTTC. The encoded protein is CSVLSSREGTSSYEQYF.